This paragraph reports one T cell receptor (beta chain). These data originate in a study of OX40 agonist ivuxolimab in advanced cancers. Clones were sequenced by immunoSEQ multiplex PCR, and TCRdb holds only the in-frame ones, with some missing. The repertoire has over 55,000 clones, approximately 91% of them found once; the top ten carry around 1.8%. The V gene lost 4 bases and the J gene lost 1 base, with 8 bases spanning the gap. The CDR3 is 13 residues long. Germline CDR1 SGDLS, CDR2 YYNGEE. The sequence came from an adult with an advanced solid tumor such as melanoma, head and neck, liver or kidney cancer. This rearrangement joins TRBV9 to TRBJ1-1; D uncertain. The input for sequencing was CD4+ or CD8+ T cells sorted from blood, taken in a trial of the OX40 agonist ivuxolimab. The CDR3: CASSPNTNTEAFF. The CDR3 coding sequence is TGTGCCAGCAGCCCTAACACGAACACTGAAGCTTTCTTT.